What follows is one T cell receptor (beta chain) and its context. This sample is part of a study of glioma-infiltrating T cells. Amplification of TCR alpha and beta CDR3 regions from RNA used iRepertoire nested multiplex PCR. TCRdb processed the multiplex PCR reads anew with MiXCR; each CDR3 protein has one entry. The table lists about 140,000 distinct CDR3 sequences, roughly 43% of them singletons. The CDR3 extends over 12 amino acids. V was pared by 8 bases and J by 8 bases, with 15 bases between. Germline-derived CDR1 and CDR2 are MNHEY and SVGEGT. The sequence derives from a human donor with low-grade glioma or glioblastoma, undergoing nonglioma brain surgery, or in good health (not recorded which). The chain links TRBV6-2 or TRBV6-3 to TRBJ1-2; D is unresolved. Material: glioma tissue, nonneoplastic brain tissue, or PBMCs (not recorded which). This chain's CDR3 is CASGQEGGGYTF. CDR3 bases: TGTGCCAGCGGGCAGGAGGGAGGAGGCTACACCTTC.